Sequencing of this TCR beta chain was carried out in a study of CD8 T cells in Susac syndrome. CD8+ and CD4+ T cells circulating in blood were sequenced for TCR beta. Random-hexamer reverse transcription was applied to roughly 0.5 to 1 ug RNA. TCRdb recomputed calls from the immunoSEQ multiplex PCR reads with MiXCR, one row per CDR3 protein. The repertoire has approximately 140,000 distinct CDR3 sequences, around 94% of them found once; the top ten carry approximately 0.3%. The TCR was taken from a human donor in good health. The sequenced sample was CD8+ T cells from PBMCs.

The CDR3 region is CSATLAGGATGELFF. CDR3 sequence (DNA): TGCAGTGCTACGCTAGCGGGAGGCGCCACCGGGGAGCTGTTTTTT. The chain uses TRBV20-1 and TRBJ2-2; 11 nucleotides match TRBD2. After removal of 4 bases from V and 4 bases from J, the junction contained 5 bases not matched to a gene. The CDR3 is 15 amino acids. Germline V CDR1 and CDR2: DFQATT, SNEGSKA (reference sequence).